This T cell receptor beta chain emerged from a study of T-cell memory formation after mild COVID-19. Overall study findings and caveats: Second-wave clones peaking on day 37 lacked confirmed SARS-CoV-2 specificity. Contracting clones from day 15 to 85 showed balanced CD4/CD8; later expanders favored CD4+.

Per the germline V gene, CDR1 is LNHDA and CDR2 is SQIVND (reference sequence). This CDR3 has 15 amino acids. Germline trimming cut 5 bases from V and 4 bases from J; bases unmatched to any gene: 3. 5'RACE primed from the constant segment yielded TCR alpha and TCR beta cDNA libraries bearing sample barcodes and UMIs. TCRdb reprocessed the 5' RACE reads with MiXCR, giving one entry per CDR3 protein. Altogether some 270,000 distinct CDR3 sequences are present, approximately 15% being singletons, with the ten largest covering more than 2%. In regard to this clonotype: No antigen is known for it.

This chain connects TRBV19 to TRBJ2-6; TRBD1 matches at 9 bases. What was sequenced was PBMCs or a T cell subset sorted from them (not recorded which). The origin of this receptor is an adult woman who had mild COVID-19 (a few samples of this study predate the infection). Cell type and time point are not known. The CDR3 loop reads CASSDRGSGANVLTF. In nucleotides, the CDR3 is TGTGCCAGTAGTGACAGGGGGTCCGGGGCCAACGTCCTGACTTTC.